The 8 T cell receptor beta chains given below trace back to one sample, sequenced in a study of shared clonotypes between healthy human individuals. Profiled with immunoSEQ multiplex PCR; TCRdb holds only in-frame clones, not every one. Among some 510,000 clones listed, more than 65% were seen once. Sequencing was carried out using PBMCs. These receptors were taken from a middle-aged woman in good health. Some clones in this sample may be carry-over from other donors' samples.

The chain joins TRBV6-1 to TRBJ1-2; D not resolved. V was cut by 2 bases and J by 4 bases, with 14 bases left in between. CDR1 and CDR2 (germline): MNHNS, SASEGT. The CDR3 runs 15 residues. Here the CDR3 DNA reads TGTGCCAGCAGTGAACGCGGCAGATTGCTCTATGGCTACACCTTC. Translation: CASSERGRLLYGYTF.

The chain links TRBV28 to TRBJ2-7, with D unclear. Germline V gene lookup returns CDR1 MDHEN and CDR2 SYDVKM. The CDR3 sequence is 12 residues long. V lost 6 bases, J lost 2 bases, and 8 bases lay in between. DNA of the CDR3: TGTGCCAGCAGACTTTCAGCCTACGAGCAGTACTTC. Translated: CASRLSAYEQYF.

This chain links TRBV19 with TRBJ1-5, with D uncertain. Trimming took off 5 bases at V and 8 bases at J, with 13 bases between the two ends. This CDR3 is built from 13 residues. Germline CDR1 and CDR2: LNHDA and SQIVND (reference sequence). The CDR3 loop is CASSPRAAEPQHF. The CDR3 bases are TGTGCCAGTAGTCCTCGGGCCGCCGAGCCCCAGCATTTT.

The chain couples TRBV7-6 to TRBJ2-7; D is possibly TRBD1 or TRBD2 (5 bases each). The CDR3 runs to 14 residues. The V end was cut by 5 bases, the J end by 9 bases, with 20 bases between. The germline gives CDR1 SGHVS, CDR2 FNYEAQ. The DNA for the CDR3 is TGTGCCAGCAGCCCCGGGAATGGGGCACTAATGCAGTACTTC. Residues: CASSPGNGALMQYF. Variable domain in full (rest from reference TRBV7-6 and TRBJ2-7): GAGVSQSPRYKVTKRGQDVALRCDPISGHVSLYWYRQALGQGPEFLTYFNYEAQQDKSGLPNDRFSAERPEGSISTLTIQRTEQRDSAMYRCASSPGNGALMQYFGPGTRLTVT.

The gene calls are TRBV10-3 and TRBJ2-7; 7 bases fit TRBD2. J lost 2 bases, V lost 6 bases, and 7 bases had no gene match. The germline V gene encodes CDR1 ENHRY and CDR2 SYGVKD. The CDR3 length is 14 residues. CDR3 protein: CAISPAGSTYEQYF. The CDR3 DNA is TGTGCCATCAGCCCAGCGGGGTCCACCTACGAGCAGTACTTC.

The chain combines TRBV27 with TRBJ2-7, with 11 bases that match TRBD2. The CDR3 sequence is 16 residues long. Germline lookup yields CDR1 MNHEY and CDR2 SMNVEV (reference sequence). The V segment lost 3 bases and the J segment 1 base; nucleotides outside the gene matches: 5. Written as DNA, the CDR3 is TGTGCCAGCAGTTTGCGTGGACTAGCGGGTTCCTACGAGCAGTACTTC. Amino acid sequence: CASSLRGLAGSYEQYF.

The chain is built from TRBV7-3 and TRBJ2-3; 7 bases map to TRBD1. CDR1 and CDR2 (germline): SGHTA, FQGTGA. V was clipped by 3 bases and J by 8 bases; unmatched bases: 2. This CDR3 is built from 12 residues. The chain's CDR3 is CASSFPGGTQYF. As DNA, the CDR3 is TGTGCCAGCAGCTTCCCAGGGGGTACGCAGTATTTT.

This chain uses TRBV5-1 with TRBJ2-5, with 7 bases identical to TRBD1. The junction had 4 bases not matched to a gene; V was cut back by 0 bases and J by 2 bases. Per germline, CDR1 SGHRS and CDR2 YFSETQ. This CDR3 comprises 15 residues. Written as DNA, the CDR3 is TGCGCCAGCAGCTTGGCACCACAGGGGCAAGAGACCCAGTACTTC. Translated, it gives CASSLAPQGQETQYF.